These 31 T cell receptor beta chains were sequenced from one sample in a study of T cell clonotyping in hematopoietic cell transplantation. TCRdb keeps only in-frame clones here, not all; method: immunoSEQ multiplex PCR. The sample has 15,000 to 20,000 clones, 70% to 90% seen once. Sequenced: peripheral blood mononuclear cells. These receptor sequences come from a woman in her forties in good health. Some clones in this sample may be carry-over from other donors' samples.

This clone was recorded a few times. The V and J genes are TRBV4-2 and TRBJ2-5, with D possibly TRBD2 on 5 matching bases. Germline CDR1 is LGHNA and CDR2 is YNFKEQ. Trimming took off 1 base at V and 5 bases at J, with 11 bases between the two ends. The CDR3 consists of 14 residues. Here the CDR3 reads CASSQAAPGETQYF. CDR3 nucleotides: TGTGCCAGCAGCCAAGCCGCCCCGGGGGAGACCCAGTACTTC.

V is TRBV11-3 and J is TRBJ2-6; 12 bases fit TRBD2. Germline values: CDR1 SGHNT, CDR2 YENEEA. The CDR3 covers 18 residues. Trimming cost V 5 bases and J 1 base; bases outside gene matches: 6. The CDR3 nucleotides read TGTGCCAGCAGCCCCGGACTAGCGGGAATGTCTGGGGCCAACGTCCTGACTTTC. Protein sequence: CASSPGLAGMSGANVLTF. The full variable domain, its missing parts supplied by reference TRBV11-3 and TRBJ2-6, is EAGVVQSPRYKIIEKKQPVAFWCNPISGHNTLYWYLQNLGQGPELLIRYENEEAVDDSQLPKDRFSAERLKGVDSTLKIQPAELGDSAVYLCASSPGLAGMSGANVLTFGAGSRLTVL.

J is TRBJ2-5 and V is TRBV7-2; D possibly corresponds to TRBD2 (5 bases). From germline, CDR1 is SGHTA and CDR2 FQGNSA. The CDR3 is 14 amino acids. V lost 4 bases and J lost 5, with 14 bases in between. The CDR3 region is CASSSSTSRETQYF. In DNA form, the CDR3 reads TGTGCCAGCAGCTCGTCAACTAGTCGGGAGACCCAGTACTTC.

The rearrangement uses TRBV28 and TRBJ2-1; 7 bases are shared with TRBD2. With V trimmed by 3 bases and J by 7 bases, 9 bases remained unmatched. CDR3 length equals 15 residues. Germline values: CDR1 MDHEN, CDR2 SYDVKM. The CDR3 region has the DNA TGTGCCAGCAGTTTTTTGGGCGGGAGTTTAAATGAGCAGTTCTTC. It codes for CASSFLGGSLNEQFF.

Within the sample, this clone is large. This chain uses TRBV2 with TRBJ1-5, with 8 bases fitting TRBD1. The CDR3 extends over 14 amino acids. The germline CDR1 and CDR2 sequences are SNHLY and FYNNEI. Unmatched junction bases numbered 8, after V lost 9 bases and J lost 4 bases. The chain's CDR3 is CARGGTGGNQPQHF. DNA of the CDR3: TGTGCCAGGGGAGGTACAGGGGGAAATCAGCCCCAGCATTTT.

This chain uses TRBV7-2 with TRBJ1-2, with a tentative D call TRBD1 (6 bases). Per germline, CDR1 SGHTA and CDR2 FQGNSA. The ends were cut back, 1 base at V and 8 bases at J, with 14 bases in the middle. CDR3 size: 14 residues. CDR3 DNA sequence: TGTGCCAGCAGCTTAGTCCAAACAGGGTACGGCTACACCTTC. Its translation: CASSLVQTGYGYTF.

The chain uses TRBV7-3 and TRBJ1-6; perhaps TRBD1 as D (5 bases). This CDR3 contains 14 residues. Germline V gene lookup returns CDR1 SGHTA and CDR2 FQGTGA. The V and J ends lost 2 bases and 13 bases respectively, with 15 bases between them. The CDR3 sequence: CASSLQTGEGPLHF. CDR3 DNA sequence: TGTGCCAGCAGCTTACAGACCGGAGAGGGGCCCCTCCACTTT.

This clone was detected only once. The chain combines TRBV10-3 with TRBJ2-1, with D tentatively TRBD1 or TRBD2 (6 bases each). The V gene's germline CDR1 is ENHRY and CDR2 SYGVKD. The CDR3 has 18 amino acids. The ends were cut back, 0 bases at V and 1 base at J, with 16 bases in the middle. Here the CDR3 reads CAISESGEGEVSYNEQFF. The CDR3 DNA reads TGTGCCATCAGTGAGTCGGGCGAGGGGGAGGTATCCTACAATGAGCAGTTCTTC.

This clone was observed a single time. The CDR3 carries no conserved terminal phenylalanine or tryptophan, so it likely arises from a read error. The DNA is omitted, as the CDR3 cannot be located on it reliably, and the CDR3 follows TCRdb's listing. The chain recombines TRBV6-5 with TRBJ2-7; the table gives TRBD2 as D, unverified against the DNA. The germline V gene encodes CDR1 MNHEY and CDR2 SVGAGI. Counting both end residues, the CDR3 totals 14 amino acids. CDR3 protein: CASSYSNLAGALFL.

V gene TRBV20-1 combines with J gene TRBJ1-2; no clear D gene. The length of the CDR3 is 10 residues. Deletions cut 4 bases from V and 13 bases from J, with 13 bases between. CDR1 and CDR2 from the germline V gene are DFQATT and SNEGSKA (reference sequence). The CDR3 nucleotides are TGCAGTGCTAATCTACCCGCGTTCACCTTC. This gives the protein CSANLPAFTF.

The DNA of the CDR3 is TGTGCCAGCAGTTTTTCGGGCAGGAACTACGAGCAGTACTTC. As protein: CASSFSGRNYEQYF. The chain has TRBV28 and TRBJ2-7, with no clear D. The CDR3 length is 14 residues. Germline V gives CDR1 MDHEN, CDR2 SYDVKM. V was trimmed by 3 bases and J by 3 bases, leaving 12 bases between them.

The J gene is TRBJ2-7, the V gene TRBV19, with 8 nucleotides matching TRBD2. This CDR3 is 17 amino acids long. Trimming at V came to 0 bases and at J to 0 bases, leaving 7 bases not matched to a gene. Germline V gives CDR1 LNHDA, CDR2 SQIVND (reference sequence). CDR3 protein: CASSIDPVLADSYEQYF. In DNA form, the CDR3 reads TGTGCCAGTAGTATAGATCCAGTACTAGCGGACTCCTACGAGCAGTACTTC.

Comments on this clone: Other DNA sequences in this sample translate to the same CDR3. The chain employs TRBV30 and TRBJ2-7; D may be TRBD2 (7 bases). The CDR3 runs to 12 residues. Germline V lookup: CDR1 GTSNPN, CDR2 SVGIG (reference sequence). With 0 bases removed from V and 5 bases from J, the gap between germline ends came to 8 bases. The CDR3 loop is CAWSVGGDEQYF. CDR3 sequence (DNA): TGTGCCTGGAGTGTAGGGGGGGACGAGCAGTACTTC.

The chain carries TRBV30 and TRBJ1-3; 8 bases fit TRBD1. Germline trimming cut 5 bases from V and 0 bases from J; bases unmatched to any gene: 3. Germline CDR1 and CDR2: GTSNPN and SVGIG (reference sequence). This CDR3 is built from 14 residues. In DNA, the CDR3 is TGTGCCTGGGCAGGGGGCGCCTCTGGAAACACCATATATTTT. Translated, it gives CAWAGGASGNTIYF.

The chain combines TRBV2 with TRBJ1-4, with 9 bases that match TRBD1. Germline CDR1 is SNHLY and CDR2 is FYNNEI. This CDR3 is built from 15 residues. J gave up 8 bases and V 7 bases, and 11 bases lay outside the gene matches. CDR3 region: CASTLQGAIREKLFF. CDR3 DNA: TGTGCCAGCACCCTACAGGGGGCGATACGGGAAAAACTGTTTTTT.

This chain joins TRBV19 and TRBJ1-2; tentative D call: TRBD1 (6 bases). CDR1 is LNHDA, CDR2 SQIVND, per germline (reference sequence). V was trimmed by 5 bases and J by 0 bases, leaving 28 bases between them. The CDR3 is 20 residues long. Written as DNA, the CDR3 is TGTGCCAGTAGTCCGCAAGGGGGGTTGGTTACCGGGGGAGCTAACTATGGCTACACCTTC. Amino acid sequence: CASSPQGGLVTGGANYGYTF.

The chain couples TRBV2 to TRBJ2-1, with TRBD2 matching 12 bases. Germline loops: CDR1 SNHLY, CDR2 FYNNEI. The CDR3 sequence is 17 residues long. The junction had 11 bases not matched to a gene; V was cut back by 5 bases and J by 6 bases. Here the CDR3 reads CASSKGGLAGGPNEQFF. The CDR3 nucleotides are TGTGCCAGCAGTAAAGGGGGCCTAGCGGGAGGGCCCAATGAGCAGTTCTTC.

The chain couples TRBV6-5 to TRBJ1-2; 8 bases are shared with TRBD1. V was clipped by 2 bases and J by 7 bases; unmatched bases: 6. CDR1 and CDR2 from the germline V gene are MNHEY and SVGAGI. The CDR3 is made up of 14 amino acids. DNA of the CDR3: TGTGCCAGCAGTTACGGGGCAGGGGGCGTTGGCTACACCTTC. Protein product: CASSYGAGGVGYTF.

The chain has TRBV6-6 and TRBJ2-7; 9 bases map to TRBD1. After removal of 8 bases from V and 3 bases from J, the junction contained 5 bases not matched to a gene. This CDR3 contains 13 residues. Looked up from germline, CDR1 is MNHNY and CDR2 is SVGAGI (reference sequence). CDR3 amino acids: CASQGQGFYEQYF. For the CDR3, the DNA is TGTGCCAGCCAAGGACAGGGGTTCTACGAGCAGTACTTC.

The chain employs TRBV7-3 and TRBJ2-7; 13 bases align to TRBD2. Trimming cost V 5 bases and J 2 bases; bases outside gene matches: 3. The CDR3 is 15 amino acids. Looked up from germline, CDR1 is SGHTA and CDR2 is FQGTGA. CDR3 sequence (DNA): TGTGCCAGCAGCCCCGGGACTAGCGGGGCCTACGAGCAGTACTTC. Translating gives CASSPGTSGAYEQYF.

This clone was counted a single time. This chain connects TRBV5-6 to TRBJ2-7, with a tentative D call TRBD2 (6 bases). The ends were cut back, 1 base at V and 6 bases at J, with 14 bases in the middle. This CDR3 has 14 amino acids. From germline, CDR1 is SGHDT and CDR2 YYEEEE. The CDR3 nucleotides are TGTGCCAGCAGCTTGACTAGCTTACGGTTCGAGCAGTACTTC. It yields the protein CASSLTSLRFEQYF.

The chain combines TRBV4-2 with TRBJ1-2; TRBD1 aligns across 10 bases. Germline CDR1 LGHNA, CDR2 YNFKEQ. This CDR3 contains 16 residues. With V trimmed by 0 bases and J by 7 bases, 8 bases remained unmatched. CDR3 residues: CASSQDATGGRGGYTF. Here the CDR3 DNA reads TGTGCCAGCAGCCAAGATGCGACAGGGGGCCGGGGTGGCTACACCTTC.

This clone was counted once. The CDR3 loop is CASSQGGRTDTQYF. CDR3 DNA: TGCGCCAGCAGCCAAGGCGGGAGGACAGATACGCAGTATTTT. This chain uses TRBV4-3 with TRBJ2-3; TRBD2 matches at 8 bases. The length of the CDR3 is 14 residues. J was trimmed by 3 bases and V by 1 base; bases with no gene match: 0. The V gene's germline CDR1 is LGHNA and CDR2 YSLEER.

The V and J genes are TRBV6-5 and TRBJ1-5; D gene unclear. The CDR3 runs to 14 residues. Germline assignment: CDR1 MNHEY and CDR2 SVGAGI. The V gene lost 7 bases and the J gene lost 1 base, with 11 bases spanning the gap. The CDR3 nucleotides read TGTGCCAGCATGGGTGTGGGGAGCAATCAGCCCCAGCATTTT. Translated: CASMGVGSNQPQHF.

This clone appeared a single time. The gene calls are TRBV19 and TRBJ1-2; D is perhaps TRBD1 (5 bases). This CDR3 is built from 10 residues. V dropped 9 bases and J dropped 5 bases, with 7 bases sitting between them. CDR1 is LNHDA and CDR2 is SQIVND in the germline V gene (reference sequence). The CDR3 spells CASEGYGYTF. The DNA of the CDR3 is TGTGCCAGCGAGGGGTATGGCTACACCTTC.

The rearrangement links TRBV7-8 to TRBJ2-2, with 9 nucleotides matching TRBD1. The V segment lost 4 bases and the J segment 4 bases; nucleotides outside the gene matches: 4. CDR3 length: 15 amino acids. Germline-derived CDR1 and CDR2 are SGHVS and FQNEAQ. CDR3 in DNA: TGTGCCAGCAGCTGGACAGGGGCTATCACCGGGGAGCTGTTTTTT. It is translated as CASSWTGAITGELFF.

This clone was detected a few times. This rearrangement joins TRBV30 to TRBJ1-6, with D maybe TRBD1 (5 bases). The CDR3 covers 14 residues. From germline, CDR1 is GTSNPN and CDR2 SVGIG (reference sequence). Trimming pared 5 bases from V and 6 bases from J, leaving 14 bases between. Here the CDR3 DNA reads TGTGCCTGGGGGGCCGGGCAGCTTAATTCACCCCTCCACTTT. Its protein is CAWGAGQLNSPLHF. The variable domain in full, with the rest retrieved from reference TRBV30 and TRBJ1-6, is SQTIHQWPATLVQPVGSPLSLECTVEGTSNPNLYWYRQAAGRGLQLLFYSVGIGQISSEVPQNLSASRPQDRQFILSSKKLLLSDSGFYLCAWGAGQLNSPLHFGNGTRLTVT.

This rearrangement joins TRBV30 to TRBJ1-5; tentatively, D is TRBD1 (6 bases). Germline CDR1 GTSNPN, CDR2 SVGIG (reference sequence). The CDR3 runs to 13 residues. Between the trimmed V and J ends, which lost 0 bases and 6 bases, there was a span of 9 bases. CDR3 sequence (DNA): TGTGCCTGGAGTGTACAGGGCAGTCAGCCCCAGCATTTT. It specifies CAWSVQGSQPQHF.

Details on this clone: Because it lacks the conserved phenylalanine or tryptophan at the end, this CDR3 is likely a read error. This chain joins TRBV13 and TRBJ2-7; 8 nucleotides agree with TRBD1. Losses at the gene ends were 5 bases for V and 2 bases for J; bases not matched to a gene: 5. The CDR3 runs to 14 residues. Germline CDR1 is PRHDT and CDR2 is FYEKMQ (reference sequence). In DNA, the CDR3 is TGTGCCAGCAGCCCCGAGACAGGGGCCTACGAGCAGTACCTC. This gives the protein CASSPETGAYEQYL.

The V call is TRBV6-1, the J call TRBJ1-1, with unresolved D. CDR3 length: 13 amino acids. Trimming left V 11 bases short and J 1 base short, with 14 bases between. In germline, CDR1 is MNHNS, CDR2 SASEGT. The CDR3 sequence: CAGLREPNTEAFF. In nucleotides, the CDR3 is TGTGCCGGTTTGAGGGAGCCGAACACTGAAGCTTTCTTT.

The chain has TRBV11-2 and TRBJ1-1; 7 nucleotides line up with TRBD1. CDR3 length equals 19 residues. The J segment lost 0 bases and the V segment lost 7 bases, leaving 20 bases of the junction unmatched. The germline V gene has CDR1 SGHAT and CDR2 FQNNGV. The CDR3: CASTDRVQGTLLLNTEAFF. The DNA of the CDR3 is TGTGCCAGCACCGACCGGGTACAGGGGACCCTCCTACTGAACACTGAAGCTTTCTTT.